The 17 T cell receptor beta chains given below trace back to one sample, sequenced in a study of blood T cell repertoires in COVID-19. Sequencing used immunoSEQ multiplex PCR; TCRdb keeps in-frame clones, though not all of them. Here the sample spans approximately 50,000 clones, around 79% being singletons. Sequencing used peripheral blood. The origin of the receptors is a man between 65 and 85 years old with acute or convalescent COVID-19.

This clone was recorded only once. This chain connects TRBV28 to TRBJ2-7, with TRBD2 matching over 7 bases. Germline assignment: CDR1 MDHEN and CDR2 SYDVKM. The trim removed 3 bases at V and 2 bases at J, leaving 7 bases unmatched. The CDR3 length is 15 residues. The CDR3 sequence: CASSFGASGTYEQYF. The CDR3 DNA reads as TGTGCCAGCAGTTTTGGGGCTAGCGGTACCTACGAGCAGTACTTC.

V usage is TRBV10-3 and J usage is TRBJ1-1, with no clear D. Germline CDR1 is ENHRY and CDR2 is SYGVKD. This CDR3 spans 13 amino acids. Trimming took 2 bases from V and 3 from J, leaving 7 bases between them. CDR3 nucleotides: TGTGCCATCAGTGAGCGCGGCCACACTGAAGCTTTCTTT. Translating it yields CAISERGHTEAFF.

The V and J genes are TRBV28 and TRBJ2-3; D remains unclear. Deletions cut 6 bases from V and 0 bases from J, with 4 bases between. Germline CDR1 and CDR2: MDHEN and SYDVKM. CDR3 length: 12 amino acids. For the CDR3, the DNA is TGTGCCAGCAGGGAGAGCACAGATACGCAGTATTTT. This encodes CASRESTDTQYF. The full variable domain, rest sourced from reference TRBV28 and TRBJ2-3, is DVKVTQSSRYLVKRTGEKVFLECVQDMDHENMFWYRQDPGLGLRLIYFSYDVKMKEKGDIPEGYSVSREKKERFSLILESASTNQTSMYLCASRESTDTQYFGPGTRLTVL.

The chain links TRBV19 to TRBJ1-2; TRBD1 might be the D (5 bases). V was pared by 6 bases and J by 6 bases, with 14 bases between. In germline, CDR1 is LNHDA, CDR2 SQIVND (reference sequence). This CDR3 contains 13 residues. Here the CDR3 reads CASSPRQTDGYTF. DNA of the CDR3: TGTGCCAGTAGCCCTAGACAGACGGATGGCTACACCTTC. The full variable domain, its missing parts supplied by reference TRBV19 and TRBJ1-2, is DGGITQSPKYLFRKEGQNVTLSCEQNLNHDAMYWYRQDPGQGLRLIYYSQIVNDFQKGDIAEGYSVSREKKESFPLTVTSAQKNPTAFYLCASSPRQTDGYTFGSGTRLTVV.

This chain joins TRBV3-1 (or the pseudogene TRBV3-2) and TRBJ1-1; 9 bases fit TRBD1. The CDR3 sequence is 14 residues long. The ends lost 2 bases at V and 4 bases at J; junction bases unmatched: 2. Per the germline V gene, CDR1 is LGHDT and CDR2 is YNNKEL (reference sequence). The CDR3 sequence: CASSQPQGATEAFF. Here the CDR3 DNA reads TGTGCCAGCAGCCAACCACAGGGGGCCACTGAAGCTTTCTTT.

This chain links TRBV7-3 with TRBJ2-1; TRBD2 matches at 11 bases. Germline V CDR1 and CDR2: SGHTA, FQGTGA. The CDR3 has 15 amino acids. V dropped 1 base and J dropped 6; count of bases not matched to a gene: 2. CDR3: CASSLNSGGANEQFF. Here the CDR3 DNA reads TGTGCCAGCAGCTTAAATAGCGGGGGGGCCAATGAGCAGTTCTTC.

The rearrangement joins TRBV19 to TRBJ2-5; 7 bases agree with TRBD1. V was clipped by 6 bases and J by 2 bases; unmatched bases: 6. The CDR3 consists of 14 residues. CDR1 is LNHDA, CDR2 SQIVND, per germline (reference sequence). CDR3 protein: CASRIRDRQETQYF. The CDR3, as DNA: TGTGCCAGTAGGATCCGGGACAGACAAGAGACCCAGTACTTC.

The J gene is TRBJ2-5, the V gene TRBV5-4; the D is unclear. CDR3 length: 13 amino acids. CDR1 SGHNT and CDR2 YYREEE come from the germline V gene (reference sequence). The V gene lost 0 bases and the J gene lost 6 bases, with 9 bases spanning the gap. CDR3 loop: CASSLDVEKTQYF. In nucleotides, the CDR3 is TGTGCCAGCAGCTTGGATGTGGAGAAGACCCAGTACTTC.

The CDR3 coding sequence is TGTGCCAGCAGCGCCACCGGGACAGGGAATGCCGATACGCAGTATTTT. Protein: CASSATGTGNADTQYF. The chain is built from TRBV9 and TRBJ2-3, with 9 bases matching TRBD1. J lost 6 bases, V lost 3 bases, and 11 bases had no gene match. Germline V gene data show CDR1 as SGDLS and CDR2 as YYNGEE. The CDR3 consists of 16 residues.

The chain uses TRBV19 and TRBJ2-1; 7 bases are shared with TRBD1. This CDR3 contains 15 residues. The germline V gene encodes CDR1 LNHDA and CDR2 SQIVND (reference sequence). V trimming: 3 bases; J trimming: 7 bases; junction bases outside the gene matches: 9. This CDR3 is CASSMGDQQGNEQFF. The CDR3, as DNA: TGTGCCAGTAGTATGGGGGACCAACAGGGGAATGAGCAGTTCTTC.

This chain connects TRBV7-2 to TRBJ2-7, with 9 bases fitting TRBD1. Trimming cost V 4 bases and J 5 bases; bases outside gene matches: 6. Looked up from germline, CDR1 is SGHTA and CDR2 is FQGNSA. The CDR3 has 14 residues. CDR3 sequence reads: CASSSGQGLNEQYF. CDR3 coding DNA: TGTGCCAGCAGCTCGGGACAGGGATTAAACGAGCAGTACTTC.

This chain joins TRBV6-5 and TRBJ1-1; 7 bases agree with TRBD1. The CDR3 is made up of 14 amino acids. Germline assignment: CDR1 MNHEY and CDR2 SVGAGI. The J segment lost 3 bases and the V segment lost 5 bases, leaving 6 bases of the junction unmatched. CDR3 coding DNA: TGTGCCAGCAGTAAATCGGGGACAGACACTGAAGCTTTCTTT. Translating it yields CASSKSGTDTEAFF.

CDR3 region: CASSDTGTGMVHGYTF. CDR3 bases: TGTGCCAGCAGTGACACCGGGACAGGGATGGTTCATGGCTACACCTTC. This chain links TRBV6-1 with TRBJ1-2, with 9 bases aligning to TRBD1. The germline CDR1 and CDR2 sequences are MNHNS and SASEGT. V lost 3 bases to trimming and J lost 6 bases; unmatched junction nucleotides: 11. There are 16 residues in the CDR3.

V and J are TRBV21-1 and TRBJ2-2; whether TRBD2, the table's D call, matches the DNA was not checked. TRBV21-1 is a documented pseudogene. The CDR3 length is 16 residues. CDR3 loop: CASSKAGAGGAGELFF. The CDR3 bases are TGTGCCAGCAGCAAAGCCGGGGCGGGAGGGGCCGGGGAGCTGTTTTTT.

Points on this clone: A junction end diverges from the germline sequence, so it may reflect a read error. This chain links TRBV7-7 with TRBJ2-5, with TRBD2 as a possible D gene (7 bases). CDR1 and CDR2 (germline): SSHAT, FNYEAQ (reference sequence). This CDR3 has 15 residues. This CDR3 reads CASSLGGVRKETQYF. The CDR3 DNA reads TGTGCTAGCAGCTTAGGGGGGGTCCGTAAAGAGACCCAGTACTTC.

The V gene is TRBV6-5, the J gene TRBJ2-7, with 7 bases fitting TRBD2. The CDR3 is 13 residues long. CDR1 and CDR2 (germline): MNHEY, SVGAGI. The V and J ends lost 10 bases and 6 bases, in that order; junction bases with no gene match: 12. Here the CDR3 DNA reads TGTGCCATCGGGAGGTCTGGGTCGACCGAGCAGTACTTC. Protein product: CAIGRSGSTEQYF.

This clone was found a few times. This chain links TRBV2 with TRBJ1-6; 8 bases line up with TRBD1. V shed 6 bases, J shed 10 bases, and the junction held 8 bases outside the gene matches. This CDR3 is built from 14 residues. CDR1 is SNHLY, CDR2 FYNNEI, per germline. CDR3 DNA: TGTGCCAGCAGCCCCACAGGGGGGGGCTCACCCCTCCACTTT. As protein: CASSPTGGGSPLHF.